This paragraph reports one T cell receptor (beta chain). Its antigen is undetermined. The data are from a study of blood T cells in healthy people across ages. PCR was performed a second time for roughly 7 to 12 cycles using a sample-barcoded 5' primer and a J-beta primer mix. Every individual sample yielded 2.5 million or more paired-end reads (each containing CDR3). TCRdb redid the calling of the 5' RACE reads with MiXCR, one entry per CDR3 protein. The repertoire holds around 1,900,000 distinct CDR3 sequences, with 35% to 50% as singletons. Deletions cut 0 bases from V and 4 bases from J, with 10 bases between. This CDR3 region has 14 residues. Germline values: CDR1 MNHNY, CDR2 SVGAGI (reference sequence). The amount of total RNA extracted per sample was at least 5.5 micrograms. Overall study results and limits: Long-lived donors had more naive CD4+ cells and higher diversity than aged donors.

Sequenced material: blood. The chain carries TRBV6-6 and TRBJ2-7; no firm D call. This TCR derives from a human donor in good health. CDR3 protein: CASSYSNKAYEQYF. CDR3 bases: TGTGCCAGCAGTTACTCGAATAAGGCTTACGAGCAGTACTTC.